This T cell receptor (beta chain) was identified in a study of Ad26.COV2.S vaccination and SARS-CoV-2 variants. Overall study: In the COV1001 trial, the donor was in the Ad26.COV2.S arm. Study results and caveats: Vaccinated and placebo-treated recipients had similar non-spike TCR breadth.

Documented treatment: approximately 18 received Ad26.COV2.S at low or high dose, single or two shots; about 5 received placebo; per-sample allocation not given. Repertoires come from day 63 after the first vaccine or placebo injection. Clones were read by immunoSEQ multiplex PCR, and TCRdb kept only the in-frame ones, dropping some. The sample holds about 460,000 clones, about 88% seen once. As regards this clone: The antigen is not known.

CDR3 length equals 17 residues. The ends lost 1 base at V and 3 bases at J; junction bases unmatched: 9. In germline, CDR1 is LGHNA, CDR2 YNFKEQ. The TCR originated in a person between 18 and 65 years old who received the Ad26.COV2.S COVID-19 vaccine or a placebo. Sample: peripheral blood, taken in a trial of Ad26.COV2.S vaccine versus placebo. V gene TRBV4-2 combines with J gene TRBJ1-1; 9 bases line up with TRBD1. CDR3 coding DNA: TGTGCCAGCAGCCAAGCCGGGCCGGGACAGGGAGACACTGAAGCTTTCTTT. Translated, it gives CASSQAGPGQGDTEAFF.